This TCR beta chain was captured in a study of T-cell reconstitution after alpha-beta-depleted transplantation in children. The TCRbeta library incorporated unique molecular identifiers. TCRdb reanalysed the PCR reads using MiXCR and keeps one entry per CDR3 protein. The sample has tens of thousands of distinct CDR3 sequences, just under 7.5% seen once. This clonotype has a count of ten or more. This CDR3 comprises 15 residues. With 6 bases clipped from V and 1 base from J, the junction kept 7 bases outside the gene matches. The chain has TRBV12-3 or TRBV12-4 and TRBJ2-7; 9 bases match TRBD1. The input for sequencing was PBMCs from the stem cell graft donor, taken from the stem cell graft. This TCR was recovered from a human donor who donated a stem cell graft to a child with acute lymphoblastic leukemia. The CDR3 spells CASSRPGQGSYEQYF. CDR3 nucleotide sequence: TGTGCCAGCAGCCGGCCGGGACAGGGATCCTACGAGCAGTACTTC.